Listed below are T cell receptor beta chains from one sample, sequenced in a study of T cells in Graves' hyperthyroidism and ophthalmopathy. A single record per CDR3 protein comes from TCRdb applying MiXCR to the multiplex PCR reads. The repertoire holds around 600,000 distinct CDR3 sequences, about 16% seen once, with less than 3.5% in the top ten. Sequencing was performed on blood. The origin of the receptors is a woman aged 35 to 49 with Graves' ophthalmopathy. CDR3s include the opening cysteine and the closing phenylalanine or tryptophan. The order of the fields is CDR3 length, V gene, J gene, D gene, clone size, CDR3 DNA, CDR3 protein. The D gene is left open where the match is weak. Some rows mark clone size as missing; the rest say once, few, many or name a class of expanded clone.

>14|TRBV20-1|TRBJ2-3|TRBD2|.
TGCAGTGCCCCTCCGGGGGGGGCCCCAGATACGCAGTATTTT
CSAPPGGAPDTQYF
>15|TRBV5-1|TRBJ2-1|TRBD2|.
TGCGCCAGCAGCTTAGCGGGATCCCCCCTAAATGAGCAGTTCTTC
CASSLAGSPLNEQFF
>16|TRBV18|TRBJ2-7|.|few
TGTGCCAGCTCACCCTTAGGCGGGACCGCCGGATACGAGCAGTACTTC
CASSPLGGTAGYEQYF
>15|TRBV6-1|TRBJ1-1|.|.
TGTGCCAGCAGTGAGGTAGGGATGGGGAACACTGAAGCTTTCTTT
CASSEVGMGNTEAFF
>17|TRBV5-1|TRBJ2-2|TRBD2|many
TGCGCCAGCACCCCCATCGCTACTAGCGGGAATACCGGGGAGCTGTTTTTT
CASTPIATSGNTGELFF
>13|TRBV2|TRBJ1-5|.|many
TGTGCCAGCAGTCCCGACGGTATTCAGCCCCAGCATTTT
CASSPDGIQPQHF
>12|TRBV10-3|TRBJ1-1|.|many
TGTGCCATCAGTGAGCCGAACACTGAAGCTTTCTTT
CAISEPNTEAFF
>17|TRBV4-1|TRBJ2-4|.|.
TGCGCCAGCAGCCCGGGGTCGGGCAGCTTAGCCAAAAACATTCAGTACTTC
CASSPGSGSLAKNIQYF
>17|TRBV5-1|TRBJ2-5|TRBD1|.
TGCGCCAGCAGCTTGTCCTTTACCGGGACAGGACAAGAGACCCAGTACTTC
CASSLSFTGTGQETQYF
>12|TRBV2|TRBJ1-1|.|many
TGTGCCAGCACAATTGGGGTATATGAAGCTTTCTTT
CASTIGVYEAFF
>15|TRBV7-8|TRBJ1-5|TRBD1|.
TGTGCCAGCAAAGGGGACAGGGGAGCGAGTCAGCCCCAGCATTTT
CASKGDRGASQPQHF
>14|TRBV4-1|TRBJ2-2|.|once
TGCGCCAGCAACGGCGGAGCGAACACCGGGGAGCTGTTTTTT
CASNGGANTGELFF
>18|TRBV12-3/TRBV12-4|TRBJ1-1|.|many
TGTGCCAGCAGTCCACTGGGCGGAGAAGTTTCGGAGAACACTGAAGCTTTCTTT
CASSPLGGEVSENTEAFF
>13|TRBV20-1|TRBJ2-4|TRBD2|many
TGCAGTGCTACCGGGGGGAATAAAAACATTCAGTACTTC
CSATGGNKNIQYF
>12|TRBV20-1|TRBJ1-1|.|.
TGCAGTGCGACTCGGGGGGGCACTGAAGCTTTCTTT
CSATRGGTEAFF
>14|TRBV6-5|TRBJ1-1|.|few
TGTGCCAGCAGTTACCGAGACTGGAACACTGAAGCTTTCTTT
CASSYRDWNTEAFF
>14|TRBV12-3/TRBV12-4|TRBJ1-3|.|many
TGTGCCAGCAGTTCAAGTGTGGATGGAAACACCATATATTTT
CASSSSVDGNTIYF
>15|TRBV4-1|TRBJ1-1|.|few
TGCGCCAGCAGCCAAGATCGGGAGGTGTTTACTGAAGCTTTCTTT
CASSQDREVFTEAFF
>13|TRBV2|TRBJ2-2|.|many
TGTGCCAGCAGTGAATATTCTTCCGGGGAGCTGTTTTTT
CASSEYSSGELFF
>15|TRBV2|TRBJ2-3|TRBD2|.
TGTGCCAGCAGCCGACGGGGGGACTTCACAGATACGCAGTATTTT
CASSRRGDFTDTQYF
>13|TRBV2|TRBJ1-1|TRBD1|many
TGTGCCAGCAGGGGACAGGGGAGGACTGAAGCTTTCTTT
CASRGQGRTEAFF
>14|TRBV5-1|TRBJ2-1|.|few
TGCGCCAGCAGCTCGACAGGAACTTACAATGAGCAGTTCTTC
CASSSTGTYNEQFF
>17|TRBV5-1|TRBJ2-4|TRBD2|few
TGCGCCAGCAGCGGGGGACTAGCGGGAACGGCCAAAAACATTCAGTACTTC
CASSGGLAGTAKNIQYF
>17|TRBV2|TRBJ2-1|TRBD1|.
TGTGCCAGCAGTATGAATACCGGGACAGTTTCCTACAATGAGCAGTTCTTC
CASSMNTGTVSYNEQFF
>15|TRBV5-4|TRBJ2-1|.|.
TGTGCCAGCAGCCACGCAGCGTCGGACTACAATGAGCAGTTCTTC
CASSHAASDYNEQFF
>15|TRBV7-2|TRBJ1-1|.|many
TGTGCCAGCAGCTTAGTATCGGGTGTACGGACTGAAGCTTTCTTT
CASSLVSGVRTEAFF
>18|TRBV24-1|TRBJ2-3|TRBD2|many
TGTGCCACCAGTGCAATCCCAGGGAGGGAGGCTAGCACAGATACGCAGTATTTT
CATSAIPGREASTDTQYF
>16|TRBV14|TRBJ2-2|.|few
TGTGCCAGCAGCCAAGATCTTGGACGGAGGACCGGGGAGCTGTTTTTT
CASSQDLGRRTGELFF
>17|TRBV4-1|TRBJ1-5|TRBD1|few
TGCGCCAGCAGCCATGGTCCGCAGGGGGTTCAGGATCAGCCCCAGCATTTT
CASSHGPQGVQDQPQHF
>15|TRBV7-9|TRBJ2-1|.|many
TGTGCCAGCAGCCCCCGAGGGAGCTCCTACAATGAGCAGTTCTTC
CASSPRGSSYNEQFF
>16|TRBV4-2|TRBJ2-7|TRBD2|.
TGTGCCAGCAGCCAACCGGGACTAGCGGCCTACAATGAGCAGTACTTC
CASSQPGLAAYNEQYF
>19|TRBV30|TRBJ2-3|TRBD1|many
TGTGCCTGGAGTCGGGGGACAGGCAGGAGGGTCGTCAGCACAGATACGCAGTATTTT
CAWSRGTGRRVVSTDTQYF
>13|TRBV11-2|TRBJ2-5|.|many
TGTGCCAGCAGCTTCTCTCTGGAAGAGACCCAGTACTTC
CASSFSLEETQYF
>15|TRBV7-8|TRBJ2-5|.|few
TGTGCCAGCAGCTTAGGACGGGGGCTCGTTGAGACCCAGTACTTC
CASSLGRGLVETQYF
>15|TRBV19|TRBJ1-6|.|.
TGTGCCAGTAGTACCTCGGACAGAGAGAATTCACCCCTCCACTTT
CASSTSDRENSPLHF
>13|TRBV19|TRBJ1-1|.|many
TGTGCCAGTAGTCGGAGTGTGAACACTGAAGCTTTCTTT
CASSRSVNTEAFF
>16|TRBV15|TRBJ1-1|.|.
TGTGCCACCAGCAGAGGAAAGGGGCAGGGGAACACTGAAGCTTTCTTT
CATSRGKGQGNTEAFF
>15|TRBV5-1|TRBJ2-1|.|many
TGCGCCAGCAGCTTGGCCCAGGGAACTTACAATGAGCAGTTCTTC
CASSLAQGTYNEQFF
>15|TRBV29-1|TRBJ2-5|TRBD1|.
TGCAGCGTGGCCGGGACAGGGGGCTTCCAAGAGACCCAGTACTTC
CSVAGTGGFQETQYF
>12|TRBV20-1|TRBJ2-7|.|.
TGCAGTGCTAAAGGGGAAAGGCTCGAGCAGTACTTC
CSAKGERLEQYF
>14|TRBV11-1|TRBJ2-1|TRBD1|.
TGTGCCAGCAGCTTAGCGGACAGGGACCATGAGCAGTTCTTC
CASSLADRDHEQFF
>13|TRBV19|TRBJ2-2|.|.
TGTGCCAGTAGTTGGGGTATCACCGGGGAGCTGTTTTTT
CASSWGITGELFF
>14|TRBV3-1|TRBJ1-4|.|.
TGTGCCAGCAGCGGGGACTCGGCGAGAGGAAAACTGTTTTTT
CASSGDSARGKLFF
>15|TRBV20-1|TRBJ1-2|.|many
TGCAGTGCTAGAGCCGGGACACCCGCACTTGATGGCTACACCTTC
CSARAGTPALDGYTF
>15|TRBV6-6|TRBJ2-5|.|few
TGTGCCAGCAGTTACCCCAGTTCATCCCAAGAGACCCAGTACTTC
CASSYPSSSQETQYF
>14|TRBV5-6|TRBJ1-3|.|.
TGTGCCAGCAGCTTTCAGGGTCGTGAAAACACCATATATTTT
CASSFQGRENTIYF
>12|TRBV7-9|TRBJ2-6|.|many
TGTGCCAGCAGCGCTGGGGCCAACGTCCTGACTTTC
CASSAGANVLTF
>14|TRBV12-3/TRBV12-4|TRBJ1-1|.|many
TGTGCCAGCAGCTCCGGACGTACCGACACTGAAGCTTTCTTT
CASSSGRTDTEAFF
>14|TRBV7-6|TRBJ2-1|.|.
TGTGCCAGCAGCTACCGGGACTCGCACAATGAGCAGTTCTTC
CASSYRDSHNEQFF
>15|TRBV5-1|TRBJ2-7|.|many
TGCGCCAGCAGCTTGGGGGACCATAGCGGCTACGAGCAGTACTTC
CASSLGDHSGYEQYF
>15|TRBV5-1|TRBJ2-1|TRBD1|many
TGCGCCAGCAGCTGGGCCCGACAGGGGTACAATGAGCAGTTCTTC
CASSWARQGYNEQFF
>14|TRBV30|TRBJ1-5|.|once
TGTGCCTGGAGCGCCTCTGTAATCGGTCAGCCCCAGCATTTT
CAWSASVIGQPQHF
>15|TRBV3-1|TRBJ2-2|.|.
TGTGCCAGCAGCTTCCGCTCGCAGGGGAAGGAGGAGCTGTTTTTT
CASSFRSQGKEELFF
>15|TRBV6-5|TRBJ1-1|.|.
TGTGCCAGCAGTTACTCGAACCCTAAAAACACTGAAGCTTTCTTT
CASSYSNPKNTEAFF